This T cell receptor beta chain was observed in a study of CD8 T cells in Susac syndrome. CD8+ and CD4+ T cells from blood underwent TCR beta sequencing, which was carried out in a high-throughput format. Bulk CD8+ and CD4+ cells came from magnetic negative isolation; CD8+ TEMRA by FACS. The CDR3 length is 13 residues. From germline, CDR1 is SGHAT and CDR2 FQNNGV. Trimming left V 1 base short and J 8 bases short, with 8 bases between. An amount of RNA that ranged from roughly 0.5 to 1 ug was reverse transcribed with random hexamers. TCRdb redid the calling of the immunoSEQ multiplex PCR reads with MiXCR, one entry per CDR3 protein. The repertoire holds about 82,000 distinct CDR3 sequences, with 95% to 97% as singletons.

This TCR derives from a human donor with Susac syndrome. The chain couples TRBV11-2 to TRBJ1-4; D ambiguous. The sequenced material came from CD8+ T cells from PBMCs. CDR3 residues: CASSLVPGEKLFF. CDR3 in DNA: TGTGCCAGCAGCTTAGTACCGGGGGAAAAACTGTTTTTT. The full variable domain, rest sourced from reference TRBV11-2 and TRBJ1-4, is EAGVAQSPRYKIIEKRQSVAFWCNPISGHATLYWYQQILGQGPKLLIQFQNNGVVDDSQLPKDRFSAERLKGVDSTLKIQPAKLEDSAVYLCASSLVPGEKLFFGSGTQLSVL.